These 25 T cell receptor beta chains came from one sample sequenced in a study of identical twins. One entry per CDR3 protein results from TCRdb running MiXCR on the 5' RACE reads. The repertoire has a few hundred thousand distinct CDR3 sequences, over 12% of them found once; the top ten carry 0.44%. This sample also appeared in a second study, on yellow fever vaccine responses in identical twins.

Sequencing was performed on CD4+ T cells sorted from blood. The receptors originated from a woman aged 18 to 35 in good health.

This clonotype appeared a single time. The chain links TRBV24-1 to TRBJ2-5; 7 nucleotides agree with TRBD1. The J segment lost 5 bases and the V segment lost 4 bases, leaving 9 bases of the junction unmatched. The germline CDR1 and CDR2 sequences are KGHDR and SFDVKD. The CDR3 is 15 residues long. CDR3 sequence: CATSDRDSRFETQYF. The CDR3 coding sequence is TGTGCCACCAGTGACCGGGACAGTCGGTTCGAGACCCAGTACTTC.

Only a few counts were recorded for this clonotype. The V gene is TRBV7-9, the J gene TRBJ2-5; a possible D gene is TRBD2 (7 bases). There are 16 residues in the CDR3. The germline V gene has CDR1 SEHNR and CDR2 FQNEAQ (reference sequence). Deletions cut 0 bases from V and 5 bases from J, with 16 bases between. The CDR3 sequence: CASSLAGAGEGETQYF. In DNA, the CDR3 is TGTGCCAGCAGCTTAGCTGGTGCAGGGGAGGGGGAGACCCAGTACTTC.

This rearrangement joins TRBV14 to TRBJ1-1; perhaps TRBD1 as D (5 bases). This CDR3 spans 16 amino acids. In germline, CDR1 is SGHDN, CDR2 FVKESK. Trimming removed 4 bases at V and 1 base at J, with 16 bases between. CDR3 protein: CASSPYTGTPNTEAFF. The CDR3 bases are TGTGCCAGCAGCCCATATACCGGGACGCCGAACACTGAAGCTTTCTTT.

The chain links TRBV6-1 to TRBJ2-4; possibly TRBD2 for D (6 bases). The V end lost 3 bases, the J end lost 5 bases, and 17 bases lay between the germline ends. This CDR3 is 16 amino acids long. Germline loops: CDR1 MNHNS, CDR2 SASEGT. The CDR3 DNA is TGTGCCAGCAGTGACCGGGGGTATGCGTTCGAAAACATTCAGTACTTC. Translating gives CASSDRGYAFENIQYF.

The chain employs TRBV18 and TRBJ2-5; D gene unclear. Germline V gene sequence: CDR1 KGHSH, CDR2 LQKENI. Trimming left V 3 bases short and J 2 bases short, with 10 bases between. This CDR3 has 14 residues. The CDR3 spells CASSPVELQETQYF. Written as DNA, the CDR3 is TGTGCCAGCTCACCGGTTGAACTTCAAGAGACCCAGTACTTC.

J is TRBJ2-3 and V is TRBV24-1; no clear D gene. The germline V gene encodes CDR1 KGHDR and CDR2 SFDVKD. The length of the CDR3 is 16 residues. The V and J ends lost 0 bases and 0 bases respectively, with 9 bases between them. In nucleotides, the CDR3 is TGTGCCACCAGTGATTTGAAGACGGCAAGCACAGATACGCAGTATTTT. It is translated as CATSDLKTASTDTQYF.

This clonotype appeared a few times. This chain uses TRBV7-3 with TRBJ2-1; D might be TRBD1 (6 bases). Germline V CDR1 and CDR2: SGHTA, FQGTGA. Trimming pared 1 base from V and 7 bases from J, leaving 11 bases between. This CDR3 is built from 14 residues. CDR3 amino acids: CASSLNRGGNEQFF. CDR3 coding DNA: TGTGCCAGCAGCTTAAATAGAGGGGGAAATGAGCAGTTCTTC.

As regards this clonotype: A much larger clone differs from this one at a single base, so this may be a read error. The rearrangement joins TRBV20-1 to TRBJ1-5, with TRBD1 identical over 7 bases. The CDR3 contains 17 residues. Germline assignment: CDR1 DFQATT and CDR2 SNEGSKA (reference sequence). The CDR3 region has the DNA TGCTGTGCTAGAGATCTGTTGGCGGGACAGAAGAATCAGCCCCAGCATTTT. Translation: CCARDLLAGQKNQPQHF.

The chain has TRBV6-1 and TRBJ2-3; the match to TRBD2 covers 10 bases. The CDR3 is 17 amino acids. In germline, CDR1 is MNHNS, CDR2 SASEGT. After removal of 6 bases from V and 4 bases from J, the junction contained 13 bases not matched to a gene. CDR3 sequence (DNA): TGTGCCAGCAGCGACGCTAGCGGGAGTACGTGGGCAGATACGCAGTATTTT. This translates into CASSDASGSTWADTQYF.

The CDR3 coding sequence is TGCGCCAGCAGCTTGGGGCAGAAGAGTAAAGAGACCCAGTACTTC. Amino acids: CASSLGQKSKETQYF. J is TRBJ2-5 and V is TRBV5-1; D is unclear. Trimming took 0 bases from V and 3 from J, leaving 12 bases between them. CDR3 length: 15 residues. CDR1 and CDR2 (germline): SGHRS, YFSETQ.

This clonotype was counted between two and nine times. This chain uses TRBV7-8 with TRBJ2-3; TRBD1 might be the D (5 bases). V was trimmed by 0 bases and J by 2 bases, leaving 9 bases between them. CDR1 is SGHVS, CDR2 FQNEAQ, per germline. CDR3 length: 15 residues. CDR3 sequence (DNA): TGTGCCAGCAGCTTAGCGTGGGGCAACACAGATACGCAGTATTTT. Protein sequence: CASSLAWGNTDTQYF.

The chain employs TRBV21-1 and TRBJ2-2; TRBD1, as called in the table, went unchecked against the DNA. TRBV21-1 is a known pseudogene. This CDR3 comprises 16 residues. CDR3 DNA: TGTGCCAGCAGCAAAGGGCCTCAGGGAGAGGCCGGGGAGCTGTTTTTT. Amino acid sequence: CASSKGPQGEAGELFF.

The rearrangement joins TRBV2 to TRBJ2-7; D is uncertain. Germline V gene data show CDR1 as SNHLY and CDR2 as FYNNEI. The CDR3 runs 12 residues. V was cut by 2 bases and J by 2 bases, with 4 bases left in between. The CDR3: CASSELPYEQYF. In nucleotides, the CDR3 is TGTGCCAGCAGTGAATTGCCCTACGAGCAGTACTTC.

The chain recombines TRBV15 with TRBJ2-1; D uncertain. CDR1 and CDR2 from the germline V gene are LNHNV and YYDKDF (reference sequence). Trimming left V 4 bases short and J 1 base short, with 11 bases between. CDR3 length equals 15 residues. Here the CDR3 reads CATSTSLGSYNEQFF. DNA for the CDR3: TGTGCCACCAGCACCTCATTGGGATCCTACAATGAGCAGTTCTTC.

The V and J genes are TRBV11-1 and TRBJ2-3; 8 bases agree with TRBD1. Germline V gene lookup returns CDR1 SGHAT and CDR2 FQDESV (reference sequence). This CDR3 spans 17 amino acids. The V segment lost 6 bases and the J segment 0 bases; nucleotides outside the gene matches: 11. The CDR3 is CASSPHRDRKSTDTQYF. CDR3 bases: TGTGCCAGCAGTCCCCACCGGGACAGGAAGAGCACAGATACGCAGTATTTT.

This clonotype was observed a handful of times. The chain recombines TRBV27 with TRBJ2-1, with D perhaps matching TRBD2 (5 bases). Germline V gene sequence: CDR1 MNHEY, CDR2 SMNVEV (reference sequence). There are 16 residues in the CDR3. V was clipped by 0 bases and J by 2 bases, with 11 bases between them. The CDR3 DNA reads TGTGCCAGCAGTTTATCCCTAGGGAGCACCTACAATGAGCAGTTCTTC. Protein sequence: CASSLSLGSTYNEQFF.

This chain joins TRBV3-1 and TRBJ2-5; the D is unclear. Trimming took off 8 bases at V and 3 bases at J, with 28 bases between the two ends. CDR1 and CDR2 from the germline V gene are LGHDT and YNNKEL (reference sequence). There are 18 residues in the CDR3. The CDR3 DNA reads TGTGCCAGCTGTTTAGGTCGGCAGTGGCGCTCCGAAAAAGAGACCCAGTACTTC. Translating it yields CASCLGRQWRSEKETQYF.

The chain combines TRBV29-1 with TRBJ2-1, with 14 bases that match TRBD2. Germline CDR1 SQVTM, CDR2 ANQGSEA. The V gene end was trimmed by 4 bases and the J gene end by 5 bases; junction bases not matched to a gene: 1. The CDR3 contains 14 residues. CDR3 nucleotide sequence: TGCAGCGTTGCGGGACTAGCGGGGGACAATGAGCAGTTCTTC. Amino acid sequence: CSVAGLAGDNEQFF.

This clonotype was counted ten times or more. The rearrangement links TRBV4-2 to TRBJ2-1, with D possibly matching TRBD2 (6 bases). The CDR3 is 17 residues long. Trimming shortened V by 2 bases and J by 1 base, and 15 bases separated the two germline ends. Germline CDR1 reads LGHNA; CDR2 reads YNFKEQ. CDR3 coding DNA: TGTGCCAGCAGCCAATACCAGACTAGTGGATCCTACAATGAGCAGTTCTTC. Its protein is CASSQYQTSGSYNEQFF.

The chain recombines TRBV10-3 with TRBJ2-3, with D possibly matching TRBD2 (6 bases). Trimming took 6 bases from V and 0 from J, leaving 13 bases between them. The germline V gene encodes CDR1 ENHRY and CDR2 SYGVKD. CDR3 length: 15 residues. The DNA of the CDR3 is TGTGCCATCAGCGGGCGGGACCAGAGCACAGATACGCAGTATTTT. Amino acids: CAISGRDQSTDTQYF.

This clonotype was detected a few times. The chain carries TRBV5-5 and TRBJ2-1; TRBD1 matches 7 bases. Losses at the gene ends were 4 bases for V and 8 bases for J; bases not matched to a gene: 18. The germline V gene has CDR1 SGHKS and CDR2 YYEKEE (reference sequence). This CDR3 region has 17 residues. This chain's CDR3 is CASSIRALGGALDEQFF. DNA of the CDR3: TGTGCCAGCAGCATACGTGCCTTAGGGGGCGCCTTGGATGAGCAGTTCTTC.

J is TRBJ2-1 and V is TRBV3-1, with TRBD1 matching 7 bases. With V trimmed by 2 bases and J by 3 bases, 1 base remained unmatched. This CDR3 is 14 amino acids long. The V gene's germline CDR1 is LGHDT and CDR2 YNNKEL (reference sequence). The CDR3 region has the DNA TGTGCCAGCAGCCAAAGGGACAGCTACAATGAGCAGTTCTTC. Its protein is CASSQRDSYNEQFF.

This rearrangement joins TRBV6-5 to TRBJ1-2; D gene ambiguous. CDR3 length: 14 amino acids. The germline V gene has CDR1 MNHEY and CDR2 SVGAGI. V was cut by 0 bases and J by 2 bases, with 7 bases left in between. CDR3 amino acids: CASSYSNGNYGYTF. DNA of the CDR3: TGTGCCAGCAGTTACTCTAACGGCAACTATGGCTACACCTTC.

The CDR3 sequence is CASSFQGYFEQYV. The DNA for the CDR3 is TGTGCCAGCAGTTTTCAGGGCTACTTCGAGCAGTACGTC. The V and J genes are TRBV28 and TRBJ2-7; perhaps TRBD1 as D (5 bases). The CDR3 loop spans 13 amino acids. Trimming removed 3 bases at V and 6 bases at J, with 12 bases between. Germline assignment: CDR1 MDHEN and CDR2 SYDVKM.

This clonotype was detected only a few times. The chain carries TRBV2 and TRBJ2-1; 15 nucleotides line up with TRBD2. The CDR3 spans 16 residues. Germline trimming cut 6 bases from V and 9 bases from J; bases unmatched to any gene: 9. The germline CDR1 and CDR2 sequences are SNHLY and FYNNEI. The CDR3 region is CASSRGLAGGLAEQFF. The DNA of the CDR3 is TGTGCCAGCAGCCGAGGACTAGCGGGAGGGCTAGCTGAGCAGTTCTTC.